This paragraph covers one T cell receptor (beta chain) sequence. Its antigen remains unknown. 60 Vbeta and 13 Jbeta primers were used in PCR. TCRdb's table, derived via immunoSEQ multiplex PCR, lists solely in-frame clones and lacks some. The data contain about 210,000 clones, approximately 86% of them singletons. The data belong to a study of cytomegalovirus exposure and HLA in healthy donors. Study-wide context: Prior work identified around 120 million unique TCR beta sequences in approximately 180 million T cells.

Whole-study findings and limits: In a later analysis, at a false discovery rate of 0.05, some 15,000 TCR beta sequences were associated with HLA alleles. The Asian-associated ancestry cluster reportedly had fewer N-insertions than the approximately 690-donor mean in a later analysis.

The sequence came from a woman aged 25 to 39 in good health and CMV-seronegative. Sequenced sample: PBMCs.

The CDR3 coding sequence is TGTGCCAGCAGCCCAGGAAACACCATGAACTACGAGCAGTACTTC. It specifies CASSPGNTMNYEQYF. The chain is built from TRBV7-9 and TRBJ2-7; D is undetermined. Looked up from germline, CDR1 is SEHNR and CDR2 is FQNEAQ (reference sequence). Trimming cost V 5 bases and J 3 bases, with 17 bases left between them. This CDR3 spans 15 amino acids.